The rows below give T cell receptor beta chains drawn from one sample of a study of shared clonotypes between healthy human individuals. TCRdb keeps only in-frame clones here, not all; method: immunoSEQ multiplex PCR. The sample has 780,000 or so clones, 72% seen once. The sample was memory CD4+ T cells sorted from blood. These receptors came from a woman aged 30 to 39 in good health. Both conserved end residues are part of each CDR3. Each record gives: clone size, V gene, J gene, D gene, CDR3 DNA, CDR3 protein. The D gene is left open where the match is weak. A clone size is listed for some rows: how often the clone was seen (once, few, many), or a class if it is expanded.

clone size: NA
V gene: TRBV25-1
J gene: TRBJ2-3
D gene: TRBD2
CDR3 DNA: TGTGCCAGCCCCGGGCGCCGGATGTCGGCGGGGGGCACAGATACGCAGTATTTT
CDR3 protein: CASPGRRMSAGGTDTQYF

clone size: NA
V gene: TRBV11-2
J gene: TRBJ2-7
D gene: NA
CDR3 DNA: TGTGCCAGCCGCCCCAGATCCGGAAACTACGAGCAGTACTTC
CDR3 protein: CASRPRSGNYEQYF

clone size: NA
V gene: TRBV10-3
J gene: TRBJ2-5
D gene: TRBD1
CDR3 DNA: TGTGCCATCAGGGGACAGCTGGAAGAGACCCAGTACTTC
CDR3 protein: CAIRGQLEETQYF

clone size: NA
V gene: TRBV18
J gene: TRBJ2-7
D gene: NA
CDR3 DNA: TGTGCCAGCTCACCCCGGCAGGGGACCTACGAGCAGTACTTC
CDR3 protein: CASSPRQGTYEQYF

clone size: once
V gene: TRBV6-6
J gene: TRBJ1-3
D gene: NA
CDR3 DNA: TGTGCCAGCAGTTCGCCAGGGGCCGGAACTGGAAACACCATATATTTT
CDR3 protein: CASSSPGAGTGNTIYF

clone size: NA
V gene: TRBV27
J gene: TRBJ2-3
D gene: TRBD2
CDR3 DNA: TGTGCCAGCAGTCTTAGGTGGGAGGGAAAAGATACGCAGTATTTT
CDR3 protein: CASSLRWEGKDTQYF

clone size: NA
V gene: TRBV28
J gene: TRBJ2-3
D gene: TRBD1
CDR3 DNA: TGTGCCAGCAGCCGGGACAGGGTTTATCCGCAGTATTTT
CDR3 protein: CASSRDRVYPQYF

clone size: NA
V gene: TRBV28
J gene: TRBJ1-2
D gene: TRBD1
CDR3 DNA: TGTGCCAGCAGTTCAACAGGGGGACGGGGCTACACCTTC
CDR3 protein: CASSSTGGRGYTF

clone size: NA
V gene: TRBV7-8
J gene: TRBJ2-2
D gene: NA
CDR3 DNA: TGTGCCAGCAGCCCATCCGGGGGACGCGGCGGGGAGCTGTTTTTT
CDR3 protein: CASSPSGGRGGELFF

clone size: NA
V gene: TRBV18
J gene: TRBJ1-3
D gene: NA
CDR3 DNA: TGTGCCAGCTCACCCGGAACGGCTGGAAACACCATATATTTT
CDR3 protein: CASSPGTAGNTIYF

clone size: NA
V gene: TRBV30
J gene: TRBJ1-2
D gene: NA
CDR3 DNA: TGTGCCTGGCTGGGACGGGTGTATGGCTACACCTTC
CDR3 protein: CAWLGRVYGYTF

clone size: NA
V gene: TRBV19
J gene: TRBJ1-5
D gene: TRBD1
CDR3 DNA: TGTGCCAGTAGTAGGGGACAGGGAATACGCAATCAGCCCCAGCATTTT
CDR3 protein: CASSRGQGIRNQPQHF

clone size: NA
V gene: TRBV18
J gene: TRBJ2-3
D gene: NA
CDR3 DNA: TGTGCCAGCTCACGTTACTCGGAGGGGCATGCAGATACGCAGTATTTT
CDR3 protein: CASSRYSEGHADTQYF

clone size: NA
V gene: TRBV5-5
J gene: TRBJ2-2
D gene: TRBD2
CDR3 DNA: TGTGCCAGCAGCGAATCCGGGACTAGATCCGGGGAGCTGTTTTTT
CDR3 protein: CASSESGTRSGELFF

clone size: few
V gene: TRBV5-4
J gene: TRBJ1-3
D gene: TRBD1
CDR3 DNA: TGTGCCAGCAGCCCGGACAGGAGAGGAAACACCATATATTTT
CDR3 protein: CASSPDRRGNTIYF

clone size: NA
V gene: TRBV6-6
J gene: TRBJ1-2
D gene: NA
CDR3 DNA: TGTGCCAGCAGCCTGACGAACTCAGCTAACTATGGCTACACCTTC
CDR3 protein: CASSLTNSANYGYTF

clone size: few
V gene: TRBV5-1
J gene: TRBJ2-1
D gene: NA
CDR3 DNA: TGCGCCAGCAGCGTCGACACGAGCTCCTACAATGAGCAGTTCTTC
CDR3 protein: CASSVDTSSYNEQFF

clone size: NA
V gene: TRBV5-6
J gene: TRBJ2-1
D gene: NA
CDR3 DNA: TGTGCCAGCAGCCCAATGTTGGGACTCAAAAAGGGGAATGAGCAGTTCTTC
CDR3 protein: CASSPMLGLKKGNEQFF

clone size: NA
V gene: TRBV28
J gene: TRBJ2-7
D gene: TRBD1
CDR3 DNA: TGTGCCAGTTGGACAGGGGCAGAAAAAAAGTACTTC
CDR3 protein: CASWTGAEKKYF

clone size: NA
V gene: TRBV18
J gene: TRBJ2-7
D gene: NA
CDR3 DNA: TGTGCCAGCTCACTGGACCCCTACGAGCAGTACTTC
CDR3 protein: CASSLDPYEQYF

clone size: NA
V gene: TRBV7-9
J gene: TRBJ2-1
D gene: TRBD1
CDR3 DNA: TGTGCCGCCTCGGTGGGACAGGGATCCAATGAGCAGTTCTTC
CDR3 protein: CAASVGQGSNEQFF

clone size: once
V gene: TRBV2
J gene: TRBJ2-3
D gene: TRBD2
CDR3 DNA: TGTGCCAGCAGTCTGCTGGCTAGCGGGAGTACAGATACGCAGTATTTT
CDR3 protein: CASSLLASGSTDTQYF

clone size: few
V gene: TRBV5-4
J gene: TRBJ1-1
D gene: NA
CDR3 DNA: TGTGCCAGCAGCACTACGATTTCGAGGGGCTCCACTGAAGCTTTCTTT
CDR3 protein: CASSTTISRGSTEAFF

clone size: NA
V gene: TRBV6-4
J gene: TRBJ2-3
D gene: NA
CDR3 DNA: TGTGCCAGCAGTGACCTTCCCACGCAGTATTTT
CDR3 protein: CASSDLPTQYF

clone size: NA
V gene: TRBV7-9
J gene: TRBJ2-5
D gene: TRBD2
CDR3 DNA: TGTGCCAGCAGCTTCACGCTAGCGGGAAGGATAGGAGAGACCCAGTACTTC
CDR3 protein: CASSFTLAGRIGETQYF

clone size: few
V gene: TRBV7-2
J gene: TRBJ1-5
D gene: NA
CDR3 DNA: TGTGCCAGCAGCTTAGTGGGGTTAGCCCAGCATTTT
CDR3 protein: CASSLVGLAQHF

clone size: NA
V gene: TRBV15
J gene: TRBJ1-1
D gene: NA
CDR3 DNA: TGTGCCACCAGCAGAGGAGGGGGAGGTGAAGCTTTCTTT
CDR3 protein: CATSRGGGGEAFF

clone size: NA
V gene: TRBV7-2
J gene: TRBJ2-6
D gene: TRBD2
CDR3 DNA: TGTGCCAGCACCGATACTAGCGGGGGCTCTGGGGCCAACGTCCTGACTTTC
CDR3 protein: CASTDTSGGSGANVLTF

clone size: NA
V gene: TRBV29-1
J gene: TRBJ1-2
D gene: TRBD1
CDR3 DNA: TGCAGCGTTGAAGCGGCGCTAGGACAGGGGGTAGATGGCTACACCTTC
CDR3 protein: CSVEAALGQGVDGYTF

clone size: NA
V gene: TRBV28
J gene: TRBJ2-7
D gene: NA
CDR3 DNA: TGTGCCAGCTCGACGAATTGGGCTTACGAGCAGTACTTC
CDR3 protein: CASSTNWAYEQYF

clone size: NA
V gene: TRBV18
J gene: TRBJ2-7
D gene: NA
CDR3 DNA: TGTGCCAGCTCACCGGACGACTACGAGCAGTACTTC
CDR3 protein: CASSPDDYEQYF

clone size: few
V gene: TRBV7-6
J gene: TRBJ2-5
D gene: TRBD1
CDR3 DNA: TGTGCCAGCAGCTCCCGCTTGGACAGGACGGGGGAGACCCAGTACTTC
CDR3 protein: CASSSRLDRTGETQYF

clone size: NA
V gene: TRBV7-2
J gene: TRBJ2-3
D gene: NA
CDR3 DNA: TGTGCCAGCACCATAGTGGCCCTAGTGAACACAGATACGCAGTATTTT
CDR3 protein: CASTIVALVNTDTQYF

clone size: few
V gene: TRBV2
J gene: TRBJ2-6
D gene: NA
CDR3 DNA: TGTGCCAGCAGAATTGGAGGGTCTGGGGCCAACGTCCTGACTTTC
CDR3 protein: CASRIGGSGANVLTF

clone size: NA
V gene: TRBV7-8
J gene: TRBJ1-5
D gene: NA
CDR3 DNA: TGTGCCAGCAGCTTAGCCGGGGGGGCCTGGCAGCCCCAGCATTTT
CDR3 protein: CASSLAGGAWQPQHF

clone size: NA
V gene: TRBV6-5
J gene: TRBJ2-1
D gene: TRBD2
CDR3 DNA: TGTGCCAGCAGGAGGACTAGCGGGAGCGGGAATGAGCAGTTCTTC
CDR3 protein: CASRRTSGSGNEQFF

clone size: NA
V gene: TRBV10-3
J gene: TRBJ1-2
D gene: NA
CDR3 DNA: TGTGCCATCAGCCCAGGGCAGAGCTATGGCTACACCTTC
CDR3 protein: CAISPGQSYGYTF

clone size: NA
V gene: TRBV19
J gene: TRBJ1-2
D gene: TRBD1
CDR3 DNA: TGTGCCAGTAGCACGGACAGGAACCATGGCTACACCTTC
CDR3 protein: CASSTDRNHGYTF

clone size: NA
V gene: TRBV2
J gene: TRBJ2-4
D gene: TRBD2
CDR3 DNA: TGTGCCAGCAGGCGACTAGCGGGAATGGGCGGAGTGAACTTC
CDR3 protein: CASRRLAGMGGVNF

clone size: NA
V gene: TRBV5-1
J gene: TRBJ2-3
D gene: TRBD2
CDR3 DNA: TGCGCCAGCAGCCCCGGACTAGCGGGAGGCACAGATACGCAGTATTTT
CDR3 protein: CASSPGLAGGTDTQYF

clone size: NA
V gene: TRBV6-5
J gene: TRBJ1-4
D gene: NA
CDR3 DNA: TGTGCCAGCAGTTACTCGAGACGGCTTAATGAAAAACTGTTTTTT
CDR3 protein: CASSYSRRLNEKLFF

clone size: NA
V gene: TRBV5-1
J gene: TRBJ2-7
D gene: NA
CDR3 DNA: TGCGCCAGCAGCTTGGTGGCAGGTTCAGACGAGCAGTACTTC
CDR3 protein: CASSLVAGSDEQYF

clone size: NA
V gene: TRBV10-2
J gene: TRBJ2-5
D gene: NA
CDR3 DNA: TGCGCCATTTCGGAGGGGGCCAGGGGGTCGACCCAGTACTTC
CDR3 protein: CAISEGARGSTQYF

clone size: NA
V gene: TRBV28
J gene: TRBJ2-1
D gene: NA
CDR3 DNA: TGTGCCAGCAGTTTCGGGTCGGTTCAAGTCTTC
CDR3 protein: CASSFGSVQVF

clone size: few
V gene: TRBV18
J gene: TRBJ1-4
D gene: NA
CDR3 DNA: TGTGCCAGCTCACCCCGGGACGGTAATGAAAAACTGTTTTTT
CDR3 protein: CASSPRDGNEKLFF

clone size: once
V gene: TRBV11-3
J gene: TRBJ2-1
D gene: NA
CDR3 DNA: TGTGCCAGCAACAATCAAGGAGAAAATGAGCAGTTCTTC
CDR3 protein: CASNNQGENEQFF

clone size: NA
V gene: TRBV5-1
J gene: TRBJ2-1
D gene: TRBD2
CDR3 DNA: TGCGCCAGCAGCACGGGACTAGCGGGGGACAATGAGCAGTTCTTC
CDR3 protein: CASSTGLAGDNEQFF

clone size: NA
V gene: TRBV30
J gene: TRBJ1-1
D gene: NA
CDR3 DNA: TGTGCCTGGAGTTTGGGGCCGATGACTGAAGCTTTCTTT
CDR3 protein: CAWSLGPMTEAFF

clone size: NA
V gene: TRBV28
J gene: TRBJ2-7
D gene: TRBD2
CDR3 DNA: TGTGCCAGCAGAACCAGCGGGAGGGTCTACGAGCAGTACTTC
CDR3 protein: CASRTSGRVYEQYF

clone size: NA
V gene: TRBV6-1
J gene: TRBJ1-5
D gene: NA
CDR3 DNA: TGTGCCAGCAGCGGAACAGGGTATGGGAATCAGCCCCAGCATTTT
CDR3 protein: CASSGTGYGNQPQHF